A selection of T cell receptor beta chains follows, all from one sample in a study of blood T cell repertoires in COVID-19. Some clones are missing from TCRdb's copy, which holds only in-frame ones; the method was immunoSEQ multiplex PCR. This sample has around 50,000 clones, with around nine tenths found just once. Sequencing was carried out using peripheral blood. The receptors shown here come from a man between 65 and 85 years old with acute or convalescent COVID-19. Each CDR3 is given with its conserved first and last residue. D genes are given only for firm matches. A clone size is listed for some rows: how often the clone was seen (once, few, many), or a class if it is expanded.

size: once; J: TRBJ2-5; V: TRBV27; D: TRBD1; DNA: TGTGCCAGCAGCCCCGGACAGGGGGTCGGGACCCAGTACTTC; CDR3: CASSPGQGVGTQYF
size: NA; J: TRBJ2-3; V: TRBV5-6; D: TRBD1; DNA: TGTGCCAGCAGTCGCGGACAGGGTCGATTAGATACGCAGTATTTT; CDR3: CASSRGQGRLDTQYF
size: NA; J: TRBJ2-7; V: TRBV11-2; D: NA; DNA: TGTGCCAGCAGCACCTGGGACAAAAACAATTACGAGCAGTACTTC; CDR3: CASSTWDKNNYEQYF
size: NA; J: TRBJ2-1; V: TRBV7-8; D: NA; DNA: TGTGCCAGCAGCTTCCTGCAAGCGGGTTACAATGAGCAGTTCTTC; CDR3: CASSFLQAGYNEQFF
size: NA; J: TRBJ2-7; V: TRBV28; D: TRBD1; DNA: TGTGCCAGCAGTTTCGGACAGGCCTCCTACGAGCAGTACTTC; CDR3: CASSFGQASYEQYF
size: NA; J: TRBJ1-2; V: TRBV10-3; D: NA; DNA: TGTGCCATCAGTGATTCCTATGGTTACACCTTC; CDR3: CAISDSYGYTF
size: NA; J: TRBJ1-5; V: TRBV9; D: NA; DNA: TGTGCCAGCAGCGTAGGCCCTCGGGAGCCCCAGCATTTT; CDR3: CASSVGPREPQHF
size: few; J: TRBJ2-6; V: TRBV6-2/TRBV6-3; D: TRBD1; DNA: TGTGCCAGCAGTAAGACAGGGAACTCTGGGGCCAACGTCCTGACTTTC; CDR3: CASSKTGNSGANVLTF
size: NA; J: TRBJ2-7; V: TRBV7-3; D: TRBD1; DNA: TGTGCCAGCAGCTTATTTCCCGGTTCGGGACAGGGTTCCTACGAGCAGTACTTC; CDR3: CASSLFPGSGQGSYEQYF
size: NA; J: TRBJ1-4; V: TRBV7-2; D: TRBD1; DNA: TGTGCCAGCAGCCGGGACAGGGCAACTAATGAAAAACTGTTTTTT; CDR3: CASSRDRATNEKLFF